This T cell receptor beta chain was observed in a study of regulatory T cells in long-lasting Graves disease (dated by TCRdb to the early 2020s). Background on the whole study: In the newly diagnosed Graves' disease group, patients had been taking antithyroid drugs for less than 3 months. The study was registered as a clinical trial and conducted in China. Patients with persistent Graves' disease were compared with patients with newly diagnosed Graves' disease using TCR sequencing and RNA sequencing of peripheral blood. A total of roughly 35 samples were covered by TCR sequencing, comprising about 13 persistent and roughly 20 newly diagnosed Graves' disease patients.

From cysteine to phenylalanine, the CDR3 is 16 amino acids long. Left in the record is the CDR3 DNA by itself, 48 bases read in frame from the first base. CDR1 and CDR2 were assigned from the germline V gene as LGHNA and YSLEER. V drops 0 bases and J drops 0 bases, leaving 6 bases in between. In the paper's terms, the time point label means: newly diagnosed GD, antithyroid drugs for less than 3 months. RNA was extracted from PBMCs in TRIzol for both TCR sequencing and RNA sequencing. The diagnosis of Graves' disease followed American Thyroid Association guidelines. Patients were recruited from an endocrinology department in Xi'an, China. Each patient gave roughly 8.4 milliliters of peripheral blood, collected in an EDTA anticoagulant tube. Ficoll Paque Plus density gradient separation was used to isolate PBMCs, and no further T cell sorting was done. An Agilent 2100 Bioanalyzer and agarose gel were used to check RNA quality, while a NanoDrop 2000 measured RNA concentration.

The study at large found these results: The authors acknowledged the small sample size as a limitation that may reduce accuracy. TRBV28, TRBJ1-2 and TRBJ2-5 were preferentially used in persistent disease, while TRBV20-1 and TRBJ2-1 were favored in newly diagnosed disease. Sequencing and analysis were limited to the TCR beta chain. Lower TCR Shannon entropy and fewer highly expanded clones were observed in persistent Graves' disease patients than in newly diagnosed patients, which suggested clonal expansion. Peripheral blood alone was examined, since thyroid tissue, which constituted the primary lesion, could not be accessed. A larger number of public clonotypes was shared among persistent patients (fewer than 3,000) than among newly diagnosed patients (around 970).

This clonotype has just a few counts. Its recognized antigen is unknown. Per-base quality was not reported, and no clone a single base away is much larger than it. Library prep was done by multiplex PCR. Sequenced using an Illumina HiSeq 4000. CDR3 regions were amplified by Arm-PCR with iRepertoire HTBI primers to construct TCR beta libraries. Before sequencing, the PCR products underwent gel purification. Per the authors' processing: A total of roughly 67 TRBV and 14 TRBJ segments were identified across samples and were used for gene usage analysis of CDR3 amino acid clonotypes. COPE and FqMerger were used to merge the filtered high-quality paired reads into contigs. BLAST was used to align contigs to IMGT TRBV, TRBD and TRBJ reference genes, and CDR3 was defined according to IMGT. Highly expanded clones were defined as clonotypes with a frequency above 0.1%. Shannon entropy was used to measure repertoire diversity, and the Gini coefficient was used to measure V-J evenness. Public clonotypes were defined as clonotypes shared by more than one individual. The public reads were run again by TCRdb, first through fastp at Q25 and then through MiXCR, and only productive beta chains were kept. CDR3 protein sequences are deduplicated, and each keeps its most common genes and DNA. The V and J calls and clone size come from TCRdb's table, not from the authors' own analysis. This sample comprises more than 400,000 distinct CDR3 sequences, 16% of them detected only once. The ten most abundant clones make up around 11% of the sample.

The same sample was also studied in work on T cells in Graves' hyperthyroidism and ophthalmopathy. The second paper states: Graves' hyperthyroidism was defined as stable when no progression to ophthalmopathy occurred over 18 months of follow-up. The hyperthyroidism patients were between 18 and 65 years old and newly diagnosed, with a disease duration of less than 2 months. Any patient with an uncontrolled infection, another autoimmune disease, pregnancy or lactation was excluded. Diagnoses relied on clinical symptoms, serum thyroxine and TRAb, thyroid ultrasound and orbital computed tomography. The first round of RT-PCR for the TCR CDR3 was performed with the HTBI primer set and the Qiagen OneStep RT-PCR kit. Blood samples also contained most of the expanded thyroid clonotypes (frequency above 0.001), which suggests that blood repertoires may reflect thyroid immune responses. A model built on a 13 V-J signature distinguished ophthalmopathy from stable hyperthyroidism, reaching 85% to 90% sensitivity and 81% to 83% specificity in cross-validation and 80%/75% in testing. In validation, progression to ophthalmopathy was predicted by the model with 55% to 71% sensitivity and 72% to 85% specificity, a median of 6.5 months before onset. A discovery cohort of 95 to 100 patients, fewer than 50 with Graves' ophthalmopathy and roughly 59 with stable Graves' hyperthyroidism, was used to find distinguishing TCR V-J signatures. Prospective prediction of ophthalmopathy was tested in an independent validation cohort consisting of some 18 hyperthyroidism patients and approximately 16 patients who later progressed to ophthalmopathy. The 90 to 100 discovery patients were randomly split 7:3 into training and test sets. In addition, the study compared T-cell repertoires in thyroid tissue and in blood from over 5 Graves' hyperthyroidism patients. Once sampling was done, hyperthyroidism patients were given methimazole at a starting dose of 30 mg daily, whereas ophthalmopathy patients were given high-dose intravenous methylprednisolone. The libraries were constructed in a second round of multiplex PCR and then size-selected and purified. Sequencing of the libraries was done on an Illumina HiSeq2000 using paired-end 100 bp reads. SOAPnuke was used to process the raw data, with reads discarded if the reads contained adapters or uncalled bases, had a mean Phred below 15, or lacked an exact constant-primer or identifier match. High-quality paired reads were merged using COPE v1.2.5, and each unique nucleotide sequence was defined as a clonotype. MiTCR v1.1 was used to align the clonotypes against IMGT TRBV, TRBD and TRBJ reference segments. Only V-J combinations with frequency above 0.0001, covering 99% to 99.2% of repertoires, were analysed. A TCS score was defined as the ratio between F50 (clonal expansion) and ExV (chaos), using BLOSUM62-based TCRdist between CDR3 peptides within each V-J. Welch's t-statistics and random forest reduced roughly 530 V-J features to 13, which were used in a naive Bayes classifier (R e1071). No statistical method was used to set the sample size in advance, and investigators knew the group allocation. TCR Vbeta CDR3 sequencing of roughly 140 peripheral blood samples (approximately 44 ophthalmopathy, 75 or so hyperthyroidism and about 17 progressor patients) is reported in the paper.

The receptor was derived from a woman in her twenties or thirties with Graves disease. Donor details come from another sample of the same person, matched by shared clones. This sequence uses TRBV4-3 and TRBJ2-6, with the identity of the D gene unclear. The specimen was peripheral blood mononuclear cells (PBMCs), collected at new diagnosis, from a patient treated with antithyroid drugs. The DNA reads as follows: TGCGCCAGCAGCCAAGATCCCCGCTCTGGGGCCAACGTCCTGACTTTC. This gives the protein CASSQDPRSGANVLTF.